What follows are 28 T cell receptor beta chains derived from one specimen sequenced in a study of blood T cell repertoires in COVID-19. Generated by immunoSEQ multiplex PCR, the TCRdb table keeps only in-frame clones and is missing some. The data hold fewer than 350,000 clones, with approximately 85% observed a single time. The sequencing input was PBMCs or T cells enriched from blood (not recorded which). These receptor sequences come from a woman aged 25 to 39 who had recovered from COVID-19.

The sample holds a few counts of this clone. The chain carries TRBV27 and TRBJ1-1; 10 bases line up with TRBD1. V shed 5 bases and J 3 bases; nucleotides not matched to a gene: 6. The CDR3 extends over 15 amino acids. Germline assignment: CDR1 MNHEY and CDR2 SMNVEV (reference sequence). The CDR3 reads CASSPRTGGDTEAFF. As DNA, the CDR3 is TGTGCCAGCAGTCCCAGGACAGGGGGGGACACTGAAGCTTTCTTT.

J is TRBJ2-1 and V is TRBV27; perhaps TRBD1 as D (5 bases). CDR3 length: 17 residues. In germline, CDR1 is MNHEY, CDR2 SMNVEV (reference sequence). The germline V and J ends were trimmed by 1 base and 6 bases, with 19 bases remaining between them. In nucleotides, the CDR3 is TGTGCCAGCAGTTTATATATAATCGGACAAGGGTCCAATGAGCAGTTCTTC. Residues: CASSLYIIGQGSNEQFF.

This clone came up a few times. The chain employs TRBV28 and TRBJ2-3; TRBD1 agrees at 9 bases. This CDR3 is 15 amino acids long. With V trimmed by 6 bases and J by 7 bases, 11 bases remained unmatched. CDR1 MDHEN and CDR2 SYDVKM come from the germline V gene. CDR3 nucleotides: TGTGCCAGCAGCCTCACAGGGGGCACGGTGAATACGCAGTATTTT. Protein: CASSLTGGTVNTQYF.

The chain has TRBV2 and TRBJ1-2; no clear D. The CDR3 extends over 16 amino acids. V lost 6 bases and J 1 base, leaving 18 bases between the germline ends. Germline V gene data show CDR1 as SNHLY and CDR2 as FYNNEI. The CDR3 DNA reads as TGTGCCAGCAGCCTGGTGAGGAGCCACTATAACTATGGCTACACCTTC. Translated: CASSLVRSHYNYGYTF.

The CDR3 coding sequence is TGTGCCAGCTCACTATTGGCGGGGGGTAGCTCCTACGAGCAGTACTTC. This gives the protein CASSLLAGGSSYEQYF. This rearrangement joins TRBV18 to TRBJ2-7; 8 bases line up with TRBD2. Germline V gene sequence: CDR1 KGHSH, CDR2 LQKENI. The CDR3 contains 16 residues. Trimming cost V 4 bases and J 0 bases; bases outside gene matches: 8.

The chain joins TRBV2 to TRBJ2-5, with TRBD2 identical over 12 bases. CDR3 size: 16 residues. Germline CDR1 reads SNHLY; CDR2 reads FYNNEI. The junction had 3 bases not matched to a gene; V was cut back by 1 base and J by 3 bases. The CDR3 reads CASSEGRLAGEETQYF. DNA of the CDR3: TGTGCCAGCAGTGAAGGGAGACTAGCGGGAGAAGAGACCCAGTACTTC.

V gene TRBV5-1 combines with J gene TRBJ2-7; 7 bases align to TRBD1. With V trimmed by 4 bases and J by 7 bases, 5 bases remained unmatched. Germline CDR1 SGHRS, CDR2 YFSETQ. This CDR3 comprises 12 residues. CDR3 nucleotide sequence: TGCGCCAGCAGCCTCGGGACAGATGAGCAGTACTTC. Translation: CASSLGTDEQYF.

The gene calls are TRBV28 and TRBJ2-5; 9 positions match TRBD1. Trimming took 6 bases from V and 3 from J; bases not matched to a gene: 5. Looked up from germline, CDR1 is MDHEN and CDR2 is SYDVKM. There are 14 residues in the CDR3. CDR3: CASSTGTGKETQYF. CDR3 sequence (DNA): TGTGCCAGCAGCACCGGGACAGGGAAAGAGACCCAGTACTTC.

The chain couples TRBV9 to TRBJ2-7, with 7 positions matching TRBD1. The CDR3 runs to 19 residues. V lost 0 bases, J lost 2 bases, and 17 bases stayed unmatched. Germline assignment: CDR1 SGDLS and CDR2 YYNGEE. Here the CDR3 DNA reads TGTGCCAGCAGCGTAGAACCCGGTAGGGGCAGGGGGTCACCCTACGAGCAGTACTTC. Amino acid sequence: CASSVEPGRGRGSPYEQYF. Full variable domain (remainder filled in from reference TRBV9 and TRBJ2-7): DSGVTQTPKHLITATGQRVTLRCSPRSGDLSVYWYQQSLDQGLQFLIQYYNGEERAKGNILERFSAQQFPDLHSELNLSSLELGDSALYFCASSVEPGRGRGSPYEQYFGPGTRLTVT.

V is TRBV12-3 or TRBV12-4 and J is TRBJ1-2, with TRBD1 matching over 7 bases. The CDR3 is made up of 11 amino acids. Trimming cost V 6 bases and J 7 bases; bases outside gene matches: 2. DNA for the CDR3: TGTGCCAGCAGATACAGGGGTGGCTACACCTTC. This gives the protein CASRYRGGYTF.

For the CDR3, the DNA is TGTGCCAGCAGCAAGAACAGGGGGCGCGTCACTGAAGCTTTCTTT. Translation: CASSKNRGRVTEAFF. This chain links TRBV7-2 with TRBJ1-1, with 9 bases that match TRBD1. From germline, CDR1 is SGHTA and CDR2 FQGNSA. The CDR3 length is 15 residues. V was pared by 5 bases and J by 4 bases, with 8 bases of the junction left unmatched.

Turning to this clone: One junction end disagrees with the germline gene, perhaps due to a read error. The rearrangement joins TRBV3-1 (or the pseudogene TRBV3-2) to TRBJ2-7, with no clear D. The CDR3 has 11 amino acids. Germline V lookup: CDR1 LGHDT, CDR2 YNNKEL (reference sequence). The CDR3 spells CASSQGLSSCF. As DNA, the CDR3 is TGTGCCAGCAGCCAAGGTTTATCCTCGTGCTTC.

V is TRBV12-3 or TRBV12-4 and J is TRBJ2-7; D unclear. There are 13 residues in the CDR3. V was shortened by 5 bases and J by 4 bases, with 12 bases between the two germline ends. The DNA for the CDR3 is TGTGCCAGCAGTCCCCTTCCTACTTACGAGCAGTACTTC. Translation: CASSPLPTYEQYF.

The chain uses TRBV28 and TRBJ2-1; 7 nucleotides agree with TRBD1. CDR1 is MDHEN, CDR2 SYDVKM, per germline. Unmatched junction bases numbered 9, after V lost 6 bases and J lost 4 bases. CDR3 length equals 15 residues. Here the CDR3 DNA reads TGTGCCAGCAGGTCCGGGACAGACTTATACAATGAGCAGTTCTTC. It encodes CASRSGTDLYNEQFF.

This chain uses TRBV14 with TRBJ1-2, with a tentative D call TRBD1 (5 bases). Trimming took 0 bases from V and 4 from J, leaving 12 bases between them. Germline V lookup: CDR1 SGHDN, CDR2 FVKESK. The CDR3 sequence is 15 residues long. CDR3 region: CASSQDVWTLYGYTF. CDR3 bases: TGTGCCAGCAGCCAAGACGTCTGGACACTCTATGGCTACACCTTC.

The CDR3 DNA reads as TGTGCCAGCAGTTCAGGGGTCGGGGATTATGGCTACACCTTC. Translating it yields CASSSGVGDYGYTF. The chain couples TRBV28 to TRBJ1-2, with D possibly being TRBD1 (6 bases). V was clipped by 4 bases and J by 5 bases, with 14 bases between them. Germline CDR1 and CDR2: MDHEN and SYDVKM. The CDR3 totals 14 residues.

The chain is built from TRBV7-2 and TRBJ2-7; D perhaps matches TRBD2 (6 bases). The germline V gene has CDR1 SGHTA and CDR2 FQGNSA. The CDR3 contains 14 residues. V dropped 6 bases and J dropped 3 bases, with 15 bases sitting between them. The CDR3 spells CASRVPGELYEQYF. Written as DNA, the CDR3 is TGTGCCAGCAGAGTTCCGGGAGAACTCTACGAGCAGTACTTC.

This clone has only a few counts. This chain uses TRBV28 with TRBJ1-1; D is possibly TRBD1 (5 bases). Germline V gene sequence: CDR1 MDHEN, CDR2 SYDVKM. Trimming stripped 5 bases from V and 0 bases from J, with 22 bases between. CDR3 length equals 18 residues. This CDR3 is CASSPYLPGDSLNTEAFF. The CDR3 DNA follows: TGTGCCAGCAGTCCGTATCTACCTGGAGACAGCCTGAACACTGAAGCTTTCTTT.

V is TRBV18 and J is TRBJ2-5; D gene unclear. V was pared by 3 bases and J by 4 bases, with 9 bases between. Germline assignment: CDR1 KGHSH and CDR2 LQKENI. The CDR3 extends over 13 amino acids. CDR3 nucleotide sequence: TGTGCCAGCTCACCGATCCCGGGAGAGACCCAGTACTTC. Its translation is CASSPIPGETQYF.

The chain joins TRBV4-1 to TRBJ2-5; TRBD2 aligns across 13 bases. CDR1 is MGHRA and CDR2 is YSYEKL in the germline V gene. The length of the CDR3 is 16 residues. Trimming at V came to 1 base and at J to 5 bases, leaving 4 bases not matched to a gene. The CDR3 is CASSQGGLAGRETQYF. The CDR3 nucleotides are TGCGCCAGCAGCCAAGGGGGACTAGCGGGGAGGGAGACCCAGTACTTC.

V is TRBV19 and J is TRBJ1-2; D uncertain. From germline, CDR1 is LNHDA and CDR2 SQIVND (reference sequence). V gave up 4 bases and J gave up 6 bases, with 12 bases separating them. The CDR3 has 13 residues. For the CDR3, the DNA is TGTGCCAGTAGTAAGCGGGCCCGGGATGGCTACACCTTC. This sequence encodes CASSKRARDGYTF.

CDR3 nucleotide sequence: TGTGCCACTTCCCCCCAGGGGGGCAATCAGCCCCAGCATTTT. Protein sequence: CATSPQGGNQPQHF. The chain is built from TRBV27 and TRBJ1-5; 7 nucleotides agree with TRBD1. The germline V gene encodes CDR1 MNHEY and CDR2 SMNVEV (reference sequence). V trimming: 10 bases; J trimming: 2 bases; junction bases outside the gene matches: 8. The CDR3 spans 14 residues.

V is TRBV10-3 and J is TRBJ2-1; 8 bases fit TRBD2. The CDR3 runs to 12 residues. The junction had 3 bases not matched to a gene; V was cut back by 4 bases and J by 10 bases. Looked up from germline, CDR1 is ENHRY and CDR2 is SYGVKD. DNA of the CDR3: TGTGCCATCAGTGGAAGCGGGAGCGAGCAGTTCTTC. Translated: CAISGSGSEQFF.

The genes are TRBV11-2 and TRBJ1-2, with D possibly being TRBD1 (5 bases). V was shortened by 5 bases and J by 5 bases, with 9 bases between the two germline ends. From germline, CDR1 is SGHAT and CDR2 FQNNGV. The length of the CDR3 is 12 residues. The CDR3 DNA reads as TGTGCCAGCAGCCGGGGGGGATATGGCTACACCTTC. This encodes CASSRGGYGYTF.

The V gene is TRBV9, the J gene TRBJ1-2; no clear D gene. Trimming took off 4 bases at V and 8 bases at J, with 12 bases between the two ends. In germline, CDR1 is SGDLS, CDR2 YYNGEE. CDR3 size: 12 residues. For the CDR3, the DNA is TGTGCCAGCAGCTTAAGGTCCGGGGGCTACACCTTC. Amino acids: CASSLRSGGYTF. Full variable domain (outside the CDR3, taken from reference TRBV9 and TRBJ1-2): DSGVTQTPKHLITATGQRVTLRCSPRSGDLSVYWYQQSLDQGLQFLIQYYNGEERAKGNILERFSAQQFPDLHSELNLSSLELGDSALYFCASSLRSGGYTFGSGTRLTVV.

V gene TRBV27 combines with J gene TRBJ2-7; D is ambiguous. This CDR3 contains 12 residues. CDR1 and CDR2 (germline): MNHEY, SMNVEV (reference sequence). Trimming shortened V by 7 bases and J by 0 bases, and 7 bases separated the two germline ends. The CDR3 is CASTGASYEQYF. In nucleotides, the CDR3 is TGTGCCAGCACTGGAGCCTCCTACGAGCAGTACTTC.

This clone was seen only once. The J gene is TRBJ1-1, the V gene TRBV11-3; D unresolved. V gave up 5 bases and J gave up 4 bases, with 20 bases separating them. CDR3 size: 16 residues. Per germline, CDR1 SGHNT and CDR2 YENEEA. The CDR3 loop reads CASSTRRGSVTTEAFF. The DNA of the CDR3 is TGTGCCAGCAGCACCCGCCGCGGCAGCGTGACCACTGAAGCTTTCTTT.

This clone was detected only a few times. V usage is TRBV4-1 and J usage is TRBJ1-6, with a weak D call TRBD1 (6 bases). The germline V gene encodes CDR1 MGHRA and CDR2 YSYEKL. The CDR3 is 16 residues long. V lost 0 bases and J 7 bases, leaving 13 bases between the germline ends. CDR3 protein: CASSQDGQPTNSPLHF. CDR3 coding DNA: TGCGCCAGCAGCCAAGACGGACAGCCGACCAATTCACCCCTCCACTTT.